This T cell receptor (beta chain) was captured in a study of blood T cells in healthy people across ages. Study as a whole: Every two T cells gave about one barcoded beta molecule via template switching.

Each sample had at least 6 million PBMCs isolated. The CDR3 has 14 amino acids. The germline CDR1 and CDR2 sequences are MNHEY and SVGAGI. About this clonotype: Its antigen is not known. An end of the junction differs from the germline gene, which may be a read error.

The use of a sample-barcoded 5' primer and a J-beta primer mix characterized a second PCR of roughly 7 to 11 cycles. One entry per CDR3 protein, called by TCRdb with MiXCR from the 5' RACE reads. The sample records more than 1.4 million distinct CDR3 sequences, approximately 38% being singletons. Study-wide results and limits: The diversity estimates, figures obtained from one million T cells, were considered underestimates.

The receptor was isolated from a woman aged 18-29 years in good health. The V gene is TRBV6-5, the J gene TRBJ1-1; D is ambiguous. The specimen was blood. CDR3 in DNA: TGTGTCAGCAGCCCCCAGGAACTGGGCACTGAAGCTTTCTTT. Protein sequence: CVSSPQELGTEAFF.